This TCR beta chain derives from a study of shared clonotypes between healthy human individuals. Whole-study findings and limits: Memory subsets had estimated richness that was generally smaller than that of naive subsets.

Worth noting for this clone: As yet, its antigen is unknown.

This CDR3 contains 16 residues. J gave up 6 bases and V 3 bases, and 10 bases lay outside the gene matches. Germline CDR1 is SGHNT and CDR2 is YYREEE (reference sequence). Clones were sequenced by immunoSEQ multiplex PCR, and TCRdb holds only the in-frame ones, with some missing. Here the sample spans over a million clones, around 97% being singletons. The TCR comes from a man aged 30 to 45 in good health. Input material: naive CD4+ T cells sorted from blood. Regarding subset: CD45RA+ positively selected. V usage is TRBV5-4 and J usage is TRBJ2-2; 8 bases are shared with TRBD2. For the CDR3, the DNA is TGTGCCAGCAGCTCGAAGCGGGAGAAGTACTCCGGGGAGCTGTTTTTT. Amino acids: CASSSKREKYSGELFF.